Listed below are T cell receptor beta chains from one sample, sequenced in a study of CD8+ T cells in alopecia areata. TCRdb's copy holds only in-frame clones and misses some; the assay was immunoSEQ multiplex PCR. The sample contains over 70,000 clones, 60% to 70% of which appear only once. The specimen comprised CD8+ T cells sorted from blood, sampled at week 24, from a patient treated with tofacitinib. Receptors originate from a human donor with alopecia areata. CDR3s include the opening cysteine and the closing phenylalanine or tryptophan. Each record gives: V gene, clone size, J gene, CDR3 length, D gene, CDR3 DNA, CDR3 protein. The D gene is left open where the match is weak. Some rows have no size entry. The others give once, few or many, or a class for an expanded clone.

v_gene: TRBV20-1
abundance: .
j_gene: TRBJ2-3
len: 10
d_gene: TRBD2
CDR3nt: TGCAGTGCTAGAAGCGGGAGTTGGTATTTT
CDR3aa: CSARSGSWYF

v_gene: TRBV7-9
abundance: .
j_gene: TRBJ2-7
len: 16
d_gene: TRBD1
CDR3nt: TGTGCCAGCAGCTTAGGCTGGACAGGGGGAGACTACGAGCAGTACTTC
CDR3aa: CASSLGWTGGDYEQYF

v_gene: TRBV27
abundance: few
j_gene: TRBJ1-2
len: 15
d_gene: .
CDR3nt: TGTGCCAGCAGCCCGAGTGGGGGCGCGAGTTACGGCTACACCTTC
CDR3aa: CASSPSGGASYGYTF

v_gene: TRBV9
abundance: .
j_gene: TRBJ2-3
len: 15
d_gene: TRBD2
CDR3nt: TGTGCCAGCAGCGCGACTAGCGGGGCCGGGGATACGCAGTATTTT
CDR3aa: CASSATSGAGDTQYF

v_gene: TRBV25-1
abundance: few
j_gene: TRBJ1-6
len: 13
d_gene: .
CDR3nt: TGTGCCACCGGTCGGGGGACTAATTCACCCCTCCACTTT
CDR3aa: CATGRGTNSPLHF

v_gene: TRBV7-3
abundance: .
j_gene: TRBJ2-1
len: 17
d_gene: TRBD2
CDR3nt: TGTGCCAGCAGCTACGTAAAGGGACTAGCGCCATACAATGAGCAGTTCTTC
CDR3aa: CASSYVKGLAPYNEQFF

v_gene: TRBV6-4
abundance: .
j_gene: TRBJ2-1
len: 16
d_gene: .
CDR3nt: TGTGCCAGCAGTGACTCCTGGTCTGTCGAAAACAATGAGCAGTTCTTC
CDR3aa: CASSDSWSVENNEQFF

v_gene: TRBV5-4
abundance: .
j_gene: TRBJ2-7
len: 13
d_gene: .
CDR3nt: TGTGCCAGCAGCTCGGTACCATCGGCCGAGCAGTACTTC
CDR3aa: CASSSVPSAEQYF

v_gene: TRBV19
abundance: .
j_gene: TRBJ2-7
len: 17
d_gene: TRBD1
CDR3nt: TGTGCCAGTAGTATCCGCGGACAGGGGAGCCTTTTGGACGAGCAGTACTTC
CDR3aa: CASSIRGQGSLLDEQYF

v_gene: TRBV4-3
abundance: once
j_gene: TRBJ1-5
len: 15
d_gene: .
CDR3nt: TGCGCCAGCAGCCAAGATAGGGCAGGGTATCAGCCCCAGCATTTT
CDR3aa: CASSQDRAGYQPQHF

v_gene: TRBV10-3
abundance: .
j_gene: TRBJ2-2
len: 13
d_gene: .
CDR3nt: TGTGCCATCACCCTCGCGAACACCGGGGAGCTGTTTTTT
CDR3aa: CAITLANTGELFF

v_gene: TRBV4-3
abundance: few
j_gene: TRBJ2-7
len: 14
d_gene: TRBD2
CDR3nt: TGCGCCAGCAGCGAGACTAGCGCGGACTACGAGCAGTACTTC
CDR3aa: CASSETSADYEQYF

v_gene: TRBV7-6
abundance: .
j_gene: TRBJ2-5
len: 15
d_gene: TRBD2
CDR3nt: TGTGCCAGCAGCCAGACGCTAGCGGGAGACGAGACCCAGTACTTC
CDR3aa: CASSQTLAGDETQYF

v_gene: TRBV7-8
abundance: .
j_gene: TRBJ2-1
len: 15
d_gene: TRBD1
CDR3nt: TGTGCCAGCAGTTCTGGACAGGGAAACTACAATGAGCAGTTCTTC
CDR3aa: CASSSGQGNYNEQFF

v_gene: TRBV5-6
abundance: .
j_gene: TRBJ2-1
len: 15
d_gene: .
CDR3nt: TGTGCCAGCAGCTTCTGGAGCGCCAGTTACAATGAGCAGTTCTTC
CDR3aa: CASSFWSASYNEQFF

v_gene: TRBV4-1
abundance: .
j_gene: TRBJ1-1
len: 16
d_gene: .
CDR3nt: TGCGCCAGCAGCCAAGTTCCACCAGGGACTAACACTGAAGCTTTCTTT
CDR3aa: CASSQVPPGTNTEAFF

v_gene: TRBV5-4
abundance: .
j_gene: TRBJ2-3
len: 14
d_gene: .
CDR3nt: TGTGCCAGCAGCTTGTGGCAGGGCACAGATACGCAGTATTTT
CDR3aa: CASSLWQGTDTQYF

v_gene: TRBV5-1
abundance: .
j_gene: TRBJ2-7
len: 21
d_gene: TRBD2
CDR3nt: TGCGCCAGCAGCTTGGTGGGAACGCTATTAATGGGACTAGCGAGCTCCTACGAGCAGTACTTC
CDR3aa: CASSLVGTLLMGLASSYEQYF

v_gene: TRBV13
abundance: once
j_gene: TRBJ2-3
len: 14
d_gene: .
CDR3nt: TGTGCCAGCAGCTTAGGCCTCGACACAGATACGCAGTATTTT
CDR3aa: CASSLGLDTDTQYF

v_gene: TRBV7-3
abundance: .
j_gene: TRBJ2-3
len: 17
d_gene: .
CDR3nt: TGTGCCAGCAGACGCGCCCGGGACGCCGACTGCACAGATACGCAGTATTTT
CDR3aa: CASRRARDADCTDTQYF

v_gene: TRBV4-2
abundance: once
j_gene: TRBJ1-5
len: 16
d_gene: .
CDR3nt: TGTGCCAGCAGCCAAGTCGCAGGGGAGGGTGGTCAGCCCCAGCATTTT
CDR3aa: CASSQVAGEGGQPQHF

v_gene: TRBV6-5
abundance: .
j_gene: TRBJ1-4
len: 14
d_gene: TRBD1
CDR3nt: TGTGCCAGCAGTTACGAGGACAGGAGCGAAAAACTGTTTTTT
CDR3aa: CASSYEDRSEKLFF

v_gene: TRBV7-3
abundance: .
j_gene: TRBJ2-2
len: 12
d_gene: .
CDR3nt: TGTGCCAGCACGGGAAACACCGGGGAGCTGTTTTTT
CDR3aa: CASTGNTGELFF

v_gene: TRBV7-3
abundance: .
j_gene: TRBJ2-1
len: 15
d_gene: TRBD2
CDR3nt: TGTGCCAGCAGCTTAATAGCGGGGGGAGACAATGAGCAGTTCTTC
CDR3aa: CASSLIAGGDNEQFF

v_gene: TRBV29-1
abundance: few
j_gene: TRBJ1-3
len: 14
d_gene: TRBD1
CDR3nt: TGCAGCGTTGGGACAGGGATTGACGGAAACACCATATATTTT
CDR3aa: CSVGTGIDGNTIYF

v_gene: TRBV6-5
abundance: .
j_gene: TRBJ2-1
len: 13
d_gene: .
CDR3nt: TGTGCCAGCGGGACGGCTAGTTTGAGTGAGCAGTTCTTC
CDR3aa: CASGTASLSEQFF

v_gene: TRBV28
abundance: .
j_gene: TRBJ2-7
len: 18
d_gene: TRBD1
CDR3nt: TGTGCCAGCAGTTTAATTACTTCAGGGACAGGTGTCTCCTACGAGCAGTACTTC
CDR3aa: CASSLITSGTGVSYEQYF

v_gene: TRBV10-3
abundance: .
j_gene: TRBJ2-2
len: 14
d_gene: .
CDR3nt: TGTGCCATCAGTGTGGAGGGGAACACCGGGGAGCTGTTTTTT
CDR3aa: CAISVEGNTGELFF

v_gene: TRBV7-9
abundance: .
j_gene: TRBJ2-5
len: 16
d_gene: .
CDR3nt: TGTGCCAGCAGCCCTATAGGGAAGCCGGGACTCCCGACCCAGTACTTC
CDR3aa: CASSPIGKPGLPTQYF

v_gene: TRBV7-8
abundance: .
j_gene: TRBJ2-1
len: 13
d_gene: TRBD2
CDR3nt: TGTGCCAGCCTCCAGGCGGGAGTGAATGAGCAGTTCTTC
CDR3aa: CASLQAGVNEQFF

v_gene: TRBV4-1
abundance: .
j_gene: TRBJ2-7
len: 15
d_gene: TRBD2
CDR3nt: TGCGCCAGCAGCCAAACTGCGGGAGGCACCTACGAGCAGTACTTC
CDR3aa: CASSQTAGGTYEQYF

v_gene: TRBV27
abundance: few
j_gene: TRBJ1-2
len: 16
d_gene: TRBD1
CDR3nt: TGTGCCAGCAGTTTAGAGGGGCCCGACAGGGGAACGGGCTACACCTTC
CDR3aa: CASSLEGPDRGTGYTF

v_gene: TRBV11-2
abundance: .
j_gene: TRBJ2-3
len: 17
d_gene: TRBD2
CDR3nt: TGTGCCAGCAGCCCGGGACTAGCGGGATACCGCCCAGATACGCAGTATTTT
CDR3aa: CASSPGLAGYRPDTQYF

v_gene: TRBV11-1
abundance: .
j_gene: TRBJ2-5
len: 13
d_gene: .
CDR3nt: TGTGCCAGCAGCTTTGAGGGGGAAGAGACCCAGTACTTC
CDR3aa: CASSFEGEETQYF

v_gene: TRBV28
abundance: .
j_gene: TRBJ2-7
len: 15
d_gene: TRBD1
CDR3nt: TGTGCCAGCATCGGACAGGGCTACAACGACCACGAGCAGTACTTC
CDR3aa: CASIGQGYNDHEQYF

v_gene: TRBV9
abundance: medium-sized
j_gene: TRBJ2-5
len: 16
d_gene: TRBD2
CDR3nt: TGTGCCAGCAGCCTCGGACTAGCGGGAGTTCCAGAGACCCAGTACTTC
CDR3aa: CASSLGLAGVPETQYF

v_gene: TRBV13
abundance: .
j_gene: TRBJ2-7
len: 13
d_gene: .
CDR3nt: TGTGCCAGCAGCTTAAGGGGGGGCGACGAGCAGTACTTC
CDR3aa: CASSLRGGDEQYF

v_gene: TRBV4-1
abundance: few
j_gene: TRBJ1-2
len: 16
d_gene: TRBD1
CDR3nt: TGCGCCAGCAGCCATGGAAGGGGGCCAAGGGCATTTGGTAACACCTTC
CDR3aa: CASSHGRGPRAFGNTF

v_gene: TRBV29-1
abundance: few
j_gene: TRBJ2-2
len: 13
d_gene: .
CDR3nt: TGCAGCGTTGACGGGGGTATCGCCGGGGAGCTGTTTTTT
CDR3aa: CSVDGGIAGELFF

v_gene: TRBV5-1
abundance: .
j_gene: TRBJ2-7
len: 13
d_gene: .
CDR3nt: TGCGCCAGCAGCTTAAGACAGTCCTACGAGCAGTACTTC
CDR3aa: CASSLRQSYEQYF

v_gene: TRBV10-3
abundance: .
j_gene: TRBJ1-2
len: 15
d_gene: TRBD1
CDR3nt: TGTGCCATCAGTTGGACAGGCGAACCTAACTATGGCTACACCTTC
CDR3aa: CAISWTGEPNYGYTF

v_gene: TRBV7-6
abundance: once
j_gene: TRBJ2-7
len: 14
d_gene: .
CDR3nt: TGTGCCAGCAGCGCGGGCCTCCAATCCTACGAGCAGTACTTC
CDR3aa: CASSAGLQSYEQYF

v_gene: TRBV19
abundance: few
j_gene: TRBJ1-6
len: 13
d_gene: .
CDR3nt: TGTGCCAGTAGATCGGAGGGCGGATCACCCCTCCACTTT
CDR3aa: CASRSEGGSPLHF